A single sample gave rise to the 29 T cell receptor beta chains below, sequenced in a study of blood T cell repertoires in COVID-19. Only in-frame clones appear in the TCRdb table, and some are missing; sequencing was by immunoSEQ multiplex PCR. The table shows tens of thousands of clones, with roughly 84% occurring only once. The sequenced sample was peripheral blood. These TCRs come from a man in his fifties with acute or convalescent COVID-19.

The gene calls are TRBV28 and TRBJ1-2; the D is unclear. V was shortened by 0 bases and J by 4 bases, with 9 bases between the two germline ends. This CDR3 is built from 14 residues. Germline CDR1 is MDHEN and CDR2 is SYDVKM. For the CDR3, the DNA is TGTGCCAGCAGTTTATGGCAGTTAACCTATGGCTACACCTTC. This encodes CASSLWQLTYGYTF.

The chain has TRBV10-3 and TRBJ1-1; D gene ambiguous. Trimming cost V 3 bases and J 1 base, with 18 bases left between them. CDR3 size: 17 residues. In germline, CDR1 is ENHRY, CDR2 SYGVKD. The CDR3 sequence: CAISETESRLSNTEAFF. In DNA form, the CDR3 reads TGTGCCATCAGTGAAACTGAGAGCAGGCTGTCGAACACTGAAGCTTTCTTT.

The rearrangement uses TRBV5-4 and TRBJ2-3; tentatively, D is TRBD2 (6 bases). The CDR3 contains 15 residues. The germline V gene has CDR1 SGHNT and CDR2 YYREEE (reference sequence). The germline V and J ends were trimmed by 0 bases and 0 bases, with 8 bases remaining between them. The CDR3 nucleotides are TGTGCCAGCAGCTTGGGCGGGGCTAGCACAGATACGCAGTATTTT. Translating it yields CASSLGGASTDTQYF. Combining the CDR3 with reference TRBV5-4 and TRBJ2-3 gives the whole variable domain ETGVTQSPTHLIKTRGQQVTLRCSSQSGHNTVSWYQQALGQGPQFIFQYYREEENGRGNFPPRFSGLQFPNYSSELNVNALELDDSALYLCASSLGGASTDTQYFGPGTRLTVL.

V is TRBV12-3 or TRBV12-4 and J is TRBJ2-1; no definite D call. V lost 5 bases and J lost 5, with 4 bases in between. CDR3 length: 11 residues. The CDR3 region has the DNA TGTGCCAGCAGTCCCGACAATGAGCAGTTCTTC. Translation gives CASSPDNEQFF.

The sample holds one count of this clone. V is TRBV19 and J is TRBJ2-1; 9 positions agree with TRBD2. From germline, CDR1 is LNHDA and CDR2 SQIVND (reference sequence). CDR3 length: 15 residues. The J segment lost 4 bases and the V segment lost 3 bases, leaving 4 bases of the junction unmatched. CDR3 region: CASSIFAGGYNEQFF. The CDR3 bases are TGTGCCAGTAGTATCTTTGCGGGGGGGTACAATGAGCAGTTCTTC.

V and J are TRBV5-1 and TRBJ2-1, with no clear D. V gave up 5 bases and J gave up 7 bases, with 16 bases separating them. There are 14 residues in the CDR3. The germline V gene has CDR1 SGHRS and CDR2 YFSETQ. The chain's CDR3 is CASSLGAQANEQFF. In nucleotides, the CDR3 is TGCGCCAGCAGTCTGGGCGCGCAGGCAAATGAGCAGTTCTTC. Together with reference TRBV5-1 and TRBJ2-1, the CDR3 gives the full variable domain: KAGVTQTPRYLIKTRGQQVTLSCSPISGHRSVSWYQQTPGQGLQFLFEYFSETQRNKGNFPGRFSGRQFSNSRSEMNVSTLELGDSALYLCASSLGAQANEQFFGPGTRLTVL.

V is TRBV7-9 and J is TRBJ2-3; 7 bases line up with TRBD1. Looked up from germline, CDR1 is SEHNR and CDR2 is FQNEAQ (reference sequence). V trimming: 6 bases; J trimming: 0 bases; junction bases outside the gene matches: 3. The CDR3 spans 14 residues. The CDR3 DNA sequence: TGTGCCAGCAGAATACAGGGGAGCACAGATACGCAGTATTTT. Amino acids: CASRIQGSTDTQYF.

The CDR3 nucleotides are TGCGCCAGCAGCTTCACAGGGGAAAATTCACCCCTCCACTTT. This translates into CASSFTGENSPLHF. This chain connects TRBV5-1 to TRBJ1-6, with TRBD1 matching over 7 bases. This CDR3 spans 14 amino acids. Germline V gene lookup returns CDR1 SGHRS and CDR2 YFSETQ. With 2 bases clipped from V and 7 bases from J, the junction kept 3 bases outside the gene matches.

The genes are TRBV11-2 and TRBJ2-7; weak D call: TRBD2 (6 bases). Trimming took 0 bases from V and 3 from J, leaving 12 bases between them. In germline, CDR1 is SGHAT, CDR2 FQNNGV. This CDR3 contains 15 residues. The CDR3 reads CASSLDRGLYYEQYF. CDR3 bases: TGTGCCAGCAGCTTAGATCGGGGACTCTACTACGAGCAGTACTTC. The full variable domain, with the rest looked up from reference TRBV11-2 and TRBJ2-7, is EAGVAQSPRYKIIEKRQSVAFWCNPISGHATLYWYQQILGQGPKLLIQFQNNGVVDDSQLPKDRFSAERLKGVDSTLKIQPAKLEDSAVYLCASSLDRGLYYEQYFGPGTRLTVT.

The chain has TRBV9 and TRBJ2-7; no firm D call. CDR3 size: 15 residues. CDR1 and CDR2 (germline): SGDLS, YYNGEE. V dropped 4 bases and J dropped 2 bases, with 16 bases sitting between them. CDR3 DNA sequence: TGTGCCAGCAGCCCGTCCAGGAACGGTGCCTACGAGCAGTACTTC. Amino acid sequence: CASSPSRNGAYEQYF.

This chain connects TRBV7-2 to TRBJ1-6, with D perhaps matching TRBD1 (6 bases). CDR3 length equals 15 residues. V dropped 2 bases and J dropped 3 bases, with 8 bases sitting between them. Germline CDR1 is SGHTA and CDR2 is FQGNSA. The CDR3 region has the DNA TGTGCCAGCAGCTTAAGGGGGATCTATAATTCACCCCTCCACTTT. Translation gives CASSLRGIYNSPLHF.

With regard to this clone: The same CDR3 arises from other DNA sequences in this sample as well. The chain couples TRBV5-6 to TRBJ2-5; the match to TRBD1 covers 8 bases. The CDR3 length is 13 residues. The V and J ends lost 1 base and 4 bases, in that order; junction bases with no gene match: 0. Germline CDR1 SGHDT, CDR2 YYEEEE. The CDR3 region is CASSLTGGETQYF. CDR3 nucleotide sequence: TGTGCCAGCAGCTTGACAGGGGGAGAGACCCAGTACTTC.

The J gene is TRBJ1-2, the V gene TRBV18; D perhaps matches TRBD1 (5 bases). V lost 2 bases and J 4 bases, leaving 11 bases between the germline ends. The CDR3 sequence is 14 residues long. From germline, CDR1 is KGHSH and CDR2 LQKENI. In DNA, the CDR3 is TGTGCCAGCTCACCAAAGGCAGGGCCCTATGGCTACACCTTC. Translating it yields CASSPKAGPYGYTF.

The CDR3 DNA is TGTGCCAGCAGCTTGGGCGGGGGGGTTGGTTCACCCCTCCACTTT. Translation: CASSLGGGVGSPLHF. This chain links TRBV5-5 with TRBJ1-6; TRBD1 might be the D (5 bases). The CDR3 runs to 15 residues. The V end lost 0 bases, the J end lost 9 bases, and 13 bases lay between the germline ends. Germline V gives CDR1 SGHKS, CDR2 YYEKEE (reference sequence).

The CDR3 DNA sequence: TGTGCCAGCAGCTCCCCCTATCGGGAGGGCCGCATGAAGTACAATGAGCAGTTCTTC. Amino acid sequence: CASSSPYREGRMKYNEQFF. The J gene is TRBJ2-1, the V gene TRBV7-6; 8 nucleotides line up with TRBD2. This CDR3 spans 19 amino acids. The germline V gene has CDR1 SGHVS and CDR2 FNYEAQ. J lost 4 bases, V lost 4 bases, and 18 bases had no gene match.

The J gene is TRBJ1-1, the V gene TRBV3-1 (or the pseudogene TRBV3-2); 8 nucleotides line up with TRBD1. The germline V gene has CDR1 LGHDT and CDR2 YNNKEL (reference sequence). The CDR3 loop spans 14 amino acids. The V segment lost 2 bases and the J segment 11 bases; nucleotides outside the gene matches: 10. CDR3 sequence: CASSQRAGQGRAFF. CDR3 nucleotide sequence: TGTGCCAGCAGCCAAAGGGCCGGACAGGGACGGGCTTTCTTT.

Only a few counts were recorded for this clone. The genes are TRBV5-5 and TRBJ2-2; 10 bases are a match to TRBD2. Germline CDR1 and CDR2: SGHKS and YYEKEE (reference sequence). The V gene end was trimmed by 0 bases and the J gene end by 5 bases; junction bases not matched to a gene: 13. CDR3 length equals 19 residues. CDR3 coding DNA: TGTGCCAGCAGCTTGGCCTTTACTAGCGGGGCCACGAGGACCGGGGAGCTGTTTTTT. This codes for CASSLAFTSGATRTGELFF.

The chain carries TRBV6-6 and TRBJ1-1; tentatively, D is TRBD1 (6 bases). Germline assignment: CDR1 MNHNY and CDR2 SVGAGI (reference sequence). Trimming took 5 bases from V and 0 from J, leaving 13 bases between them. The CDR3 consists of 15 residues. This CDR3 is CASSSTRGMNTEAFF. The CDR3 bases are TGTGCCAGCAGTAGTACGAGGGGGATGAACACTGAAGCTTTCTTT.

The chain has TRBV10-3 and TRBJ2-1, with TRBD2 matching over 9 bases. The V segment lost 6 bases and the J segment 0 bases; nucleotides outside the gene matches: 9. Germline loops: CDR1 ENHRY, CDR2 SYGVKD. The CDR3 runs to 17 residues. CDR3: CAISRTSAGFSYNEQFF. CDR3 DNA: TGTGCCATCAGCCGGACTAGCGCGGGATTCTCCTACAATGAGCAGTTCTTC.

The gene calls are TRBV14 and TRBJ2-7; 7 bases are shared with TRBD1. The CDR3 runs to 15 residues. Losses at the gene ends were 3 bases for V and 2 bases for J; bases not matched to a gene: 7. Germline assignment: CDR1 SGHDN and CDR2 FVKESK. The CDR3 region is CASSHLLDRAYEQYF. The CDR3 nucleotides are TGTGCCAGCAGCCACTTACTAGACAGGGCCTACGAGCAGTACTTC.

CDR3 DNA: TGTGCCAGCAGTGAGGGACTAGGATACAATGAGCAGTTCTTC. Its translation: CASSEGLGYNEQFF. The V gene is TRBV6-4, the J gene TRBJ2-1; TRBD2 matches at 8 bases. This CDR3 contains 14 residues. Germline assignment: CDR1 MRHNA and CDR2 SNTAGT. The trim removed 3 bases at V and 4 bases at J, leaving 2 bases unmatched.

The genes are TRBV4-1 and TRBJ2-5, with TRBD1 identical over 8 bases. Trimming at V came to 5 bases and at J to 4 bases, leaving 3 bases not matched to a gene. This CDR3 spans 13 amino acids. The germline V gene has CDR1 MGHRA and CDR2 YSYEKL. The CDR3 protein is CASSWTGIETQYF. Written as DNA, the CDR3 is TGCGCCAGCAGCTGGACAGGGATAGAGACCCAGTACTTC.

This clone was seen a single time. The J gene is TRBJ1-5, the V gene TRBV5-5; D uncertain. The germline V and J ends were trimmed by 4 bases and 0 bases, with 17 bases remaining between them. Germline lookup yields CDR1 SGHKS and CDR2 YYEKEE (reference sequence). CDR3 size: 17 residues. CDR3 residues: CASSLYEGGYSNQPQHF. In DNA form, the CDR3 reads TGTGCCAGCAGCCTGTATGAGGGAGGGTATAGCAATCAGCCCCAGCATTTT.

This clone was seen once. CDR3 sequence reads: CASSWGGTGEVSAFF. Here the CDR3 DNA reads TGTGCCAGCAGTTGGGGGGGGACAGGGGAGGTATCGGCTTTCTTT. The chain links TRBV28 to TRBJ1-1; 10 bases line up with TRBD1. Germline values: CDR1 MDHEN, CDR2 SYDVKM. J lost 11 bases, V lost 4 bases, and 13 bases had no gene match. The CDR3 has 15 amino acids.

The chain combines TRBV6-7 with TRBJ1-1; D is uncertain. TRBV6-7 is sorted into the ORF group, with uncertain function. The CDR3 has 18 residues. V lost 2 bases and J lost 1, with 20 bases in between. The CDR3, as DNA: TGTGCCAGCAGTTACGAGGGATGGGGTAATGGATCGAACACTGAAGCTTTCTTT. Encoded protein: CASSYEGWGNGSNTEAFF.

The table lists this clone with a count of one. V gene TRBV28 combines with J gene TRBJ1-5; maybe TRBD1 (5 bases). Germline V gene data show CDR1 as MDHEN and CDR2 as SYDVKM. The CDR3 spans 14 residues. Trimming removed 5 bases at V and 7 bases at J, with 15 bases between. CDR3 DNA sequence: TGTGCCAGCAGTCTGACGGGGGTCGGGCAGCCCCAGCATTTT. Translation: CASSLTGVGQPQHF.

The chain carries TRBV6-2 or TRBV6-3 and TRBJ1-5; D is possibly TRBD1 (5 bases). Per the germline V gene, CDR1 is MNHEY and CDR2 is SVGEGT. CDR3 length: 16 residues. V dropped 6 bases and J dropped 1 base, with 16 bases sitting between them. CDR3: CASSLPGGRSNQPQHF. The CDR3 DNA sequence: TGTGCCAGCAGCCTACCCGGGGGACGGAGCAATCAGCCCCAGCATTTT.

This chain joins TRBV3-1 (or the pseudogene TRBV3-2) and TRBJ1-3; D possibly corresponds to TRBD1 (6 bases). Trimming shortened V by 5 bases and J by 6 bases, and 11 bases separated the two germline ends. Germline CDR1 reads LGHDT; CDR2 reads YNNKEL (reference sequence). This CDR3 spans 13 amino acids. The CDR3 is CASSERTVNTIYF. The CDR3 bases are TGTGCCAGCAGCGAGCGGACAGTAAACACCATATATTTT.

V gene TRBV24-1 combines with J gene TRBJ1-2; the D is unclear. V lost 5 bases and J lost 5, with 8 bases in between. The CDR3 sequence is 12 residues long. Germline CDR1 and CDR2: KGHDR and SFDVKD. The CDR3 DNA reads TGTGCCACCAGTGGAGGAGGATATGGCTACACCTTC. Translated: CATSGGGYGYTF.